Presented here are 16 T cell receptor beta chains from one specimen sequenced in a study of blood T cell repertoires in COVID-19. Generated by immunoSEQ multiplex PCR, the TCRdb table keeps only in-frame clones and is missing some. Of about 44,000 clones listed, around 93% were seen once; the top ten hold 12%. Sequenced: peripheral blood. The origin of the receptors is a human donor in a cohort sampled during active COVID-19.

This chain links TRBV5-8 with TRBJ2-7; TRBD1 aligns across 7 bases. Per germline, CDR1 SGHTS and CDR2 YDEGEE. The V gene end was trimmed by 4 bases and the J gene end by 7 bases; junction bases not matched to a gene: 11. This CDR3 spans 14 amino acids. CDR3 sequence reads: CASSRRDSLNEQYF. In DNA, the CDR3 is TGTGCCAGCAGCCGCCGGGACAGCCTGAATGAGCAGTACTTC.

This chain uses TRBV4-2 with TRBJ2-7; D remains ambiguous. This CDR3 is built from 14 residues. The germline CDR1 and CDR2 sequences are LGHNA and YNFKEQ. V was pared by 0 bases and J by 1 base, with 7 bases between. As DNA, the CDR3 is TGTGCCAGCAGCCAAGATCCACGGTCCTACGAGCAGTACTTC. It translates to CASSQDPRSYEQYF.

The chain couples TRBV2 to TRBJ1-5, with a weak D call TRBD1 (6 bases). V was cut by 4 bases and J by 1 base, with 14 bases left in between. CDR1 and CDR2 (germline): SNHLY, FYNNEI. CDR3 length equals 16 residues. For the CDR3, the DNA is TGTGCCAGCAGTGCTACAGGGTGGCTCAGCAATCAGCCCCAGCATTTT. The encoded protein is CASSATGWLSNQPQHF.

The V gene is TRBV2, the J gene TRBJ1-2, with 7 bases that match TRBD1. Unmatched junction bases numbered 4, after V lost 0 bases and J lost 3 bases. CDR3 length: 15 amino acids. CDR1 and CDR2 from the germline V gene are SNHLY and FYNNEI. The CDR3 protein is CASSEAQGEYYGYTF. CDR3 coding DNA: TGTGCCAGCAGTGAAGCGCAGGGGGAGTACTATGGCTACACCTTC.

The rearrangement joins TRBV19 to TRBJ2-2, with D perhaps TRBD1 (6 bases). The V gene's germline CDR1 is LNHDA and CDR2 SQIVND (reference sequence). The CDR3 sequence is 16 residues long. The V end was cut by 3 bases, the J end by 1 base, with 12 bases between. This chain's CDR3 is CASSMYRTVNTGELFF. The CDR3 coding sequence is TGTGCCAGTAGTATGTACAGGACAGTGAACACCGGGGAGCTGTTTTTT.

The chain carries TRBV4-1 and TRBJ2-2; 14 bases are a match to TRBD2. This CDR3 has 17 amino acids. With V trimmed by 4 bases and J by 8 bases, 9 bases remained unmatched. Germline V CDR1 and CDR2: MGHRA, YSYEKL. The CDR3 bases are TGCGCCAGCAGCCCCCTAGGGACTAGCGGGGGAATAGGGGAGCTGTTTTTT. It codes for CASSPLGTSGGIGELFF.

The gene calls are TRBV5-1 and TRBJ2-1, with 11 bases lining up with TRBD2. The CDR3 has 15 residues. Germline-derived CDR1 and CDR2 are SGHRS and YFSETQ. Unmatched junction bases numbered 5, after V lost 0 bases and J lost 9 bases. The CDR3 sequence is CASSLALAGGVEQFF. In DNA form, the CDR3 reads TGCGCCAGCAGCTTGGCCCTAGCGGGAGGTGTTGAGCAGTTCTTC.

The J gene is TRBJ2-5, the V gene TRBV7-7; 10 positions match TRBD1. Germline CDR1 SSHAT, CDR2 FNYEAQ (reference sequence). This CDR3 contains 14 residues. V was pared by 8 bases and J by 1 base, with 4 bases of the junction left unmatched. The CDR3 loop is CASGGTGAQETQYF. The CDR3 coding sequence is TGTGCCAGCGGCGGGACAGGGGCCCAAGAGACCCAGTACTTC.

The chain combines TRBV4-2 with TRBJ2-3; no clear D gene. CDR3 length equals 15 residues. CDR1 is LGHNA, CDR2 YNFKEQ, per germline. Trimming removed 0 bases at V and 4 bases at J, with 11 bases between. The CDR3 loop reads CASSQDRQLADTQYF. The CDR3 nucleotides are TGTGCCAGCAGCCAAGATCGGCAGCTAGCAGATACGCAGTATTTT.

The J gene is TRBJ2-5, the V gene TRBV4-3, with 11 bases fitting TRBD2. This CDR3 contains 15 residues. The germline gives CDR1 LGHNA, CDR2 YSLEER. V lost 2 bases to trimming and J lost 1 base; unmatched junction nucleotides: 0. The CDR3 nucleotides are TGCGCCAGCAGCCAAACTAGCGGGAGCCAAGAGACCCAGTACTTC. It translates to CASSQTSGSQETQYF.

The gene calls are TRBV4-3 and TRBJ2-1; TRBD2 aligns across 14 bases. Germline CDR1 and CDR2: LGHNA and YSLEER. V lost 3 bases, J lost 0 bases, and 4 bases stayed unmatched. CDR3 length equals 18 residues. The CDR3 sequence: CASSHRTSGRNSYNEQFF. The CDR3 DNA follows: TGCGCCAGCAGCCACCGGACTAGCGGGAGGAACTCCTACAATGAGCAGTTCTTC.

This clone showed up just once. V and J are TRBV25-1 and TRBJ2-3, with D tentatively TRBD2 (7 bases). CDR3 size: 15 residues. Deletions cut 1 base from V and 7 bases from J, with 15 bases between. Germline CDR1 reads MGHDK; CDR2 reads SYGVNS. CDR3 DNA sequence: TGTGCCAGCAGTGAATCCGGGAGGACAGAGAATACGCAGTATTTT. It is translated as CASSESGRTENTQYF.

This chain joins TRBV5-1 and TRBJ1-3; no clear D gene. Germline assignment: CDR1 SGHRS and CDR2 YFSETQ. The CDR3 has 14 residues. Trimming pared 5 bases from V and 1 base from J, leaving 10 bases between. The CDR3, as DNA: TGCGCCAGCAGTGTCGACTCTTCTGGAAACACCATATATTTT. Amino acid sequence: CASSVDSSGNTIYF.

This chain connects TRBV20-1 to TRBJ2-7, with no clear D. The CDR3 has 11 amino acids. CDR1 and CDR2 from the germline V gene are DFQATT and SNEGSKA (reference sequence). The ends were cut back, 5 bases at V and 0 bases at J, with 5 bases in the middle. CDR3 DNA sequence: TGCAGTGCTCTCCTCTCCTACGAGCAGTACTTC. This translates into CSALLSYEQYF.

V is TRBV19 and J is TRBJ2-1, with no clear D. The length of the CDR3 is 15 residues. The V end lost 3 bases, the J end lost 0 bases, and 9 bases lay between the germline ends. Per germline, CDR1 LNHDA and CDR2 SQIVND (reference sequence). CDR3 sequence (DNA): TGTGCCAGTAGTATTAGCCTAAGCTCCTACAATGAGCAGTTCTTC. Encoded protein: CASSISLSSYNEQFF.

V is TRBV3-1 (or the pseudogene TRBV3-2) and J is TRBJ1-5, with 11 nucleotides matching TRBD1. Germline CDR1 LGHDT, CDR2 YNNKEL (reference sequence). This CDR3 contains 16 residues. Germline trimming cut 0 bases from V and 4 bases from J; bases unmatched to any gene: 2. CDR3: CASSQEGTGGNQPQHF. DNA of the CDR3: TGTGCCAGCAGCCAAGAAGGGACAGGGGGAAATCAGCCCCAGCATTTT.